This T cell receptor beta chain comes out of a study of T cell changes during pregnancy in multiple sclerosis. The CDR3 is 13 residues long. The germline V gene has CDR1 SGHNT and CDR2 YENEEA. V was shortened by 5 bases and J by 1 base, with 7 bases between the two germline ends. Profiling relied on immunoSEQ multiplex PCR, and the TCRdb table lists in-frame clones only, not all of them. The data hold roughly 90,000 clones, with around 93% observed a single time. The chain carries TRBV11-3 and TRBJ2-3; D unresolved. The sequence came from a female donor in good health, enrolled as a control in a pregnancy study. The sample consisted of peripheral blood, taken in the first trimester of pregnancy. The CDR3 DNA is TGTGCCAGCAGCCTTATAGGCACAGATACGCAGTATTTT. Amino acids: CASSLIGTDTQYF.